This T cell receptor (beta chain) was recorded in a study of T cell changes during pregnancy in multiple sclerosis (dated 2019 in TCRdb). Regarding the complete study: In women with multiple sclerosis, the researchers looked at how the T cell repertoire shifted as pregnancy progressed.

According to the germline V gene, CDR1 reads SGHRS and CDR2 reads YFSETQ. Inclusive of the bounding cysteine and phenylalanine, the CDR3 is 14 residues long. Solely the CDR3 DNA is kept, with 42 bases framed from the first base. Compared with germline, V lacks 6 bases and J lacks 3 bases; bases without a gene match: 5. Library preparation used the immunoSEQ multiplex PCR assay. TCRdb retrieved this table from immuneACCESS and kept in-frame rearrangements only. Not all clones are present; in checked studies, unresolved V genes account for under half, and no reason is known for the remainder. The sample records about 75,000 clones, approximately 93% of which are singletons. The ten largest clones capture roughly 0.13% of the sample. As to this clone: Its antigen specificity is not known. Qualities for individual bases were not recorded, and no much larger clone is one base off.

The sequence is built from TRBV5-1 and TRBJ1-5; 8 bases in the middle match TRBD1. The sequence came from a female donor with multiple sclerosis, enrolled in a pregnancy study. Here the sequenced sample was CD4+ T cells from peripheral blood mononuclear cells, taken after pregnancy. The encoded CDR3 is CASKDRAYNQPQHF. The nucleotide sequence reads TGCGCCAGCAAGGACAGGGCTTACAATCAGCCCCAGCATTTT. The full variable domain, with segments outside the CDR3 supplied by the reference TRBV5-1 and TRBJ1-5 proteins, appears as KAGVTQTPRYLIKTRGQQVTLSCSPISGHRSVSWYQQTPGQGLQFLFEYFSETQRNKGNFPGRFSGRQFSNSRSEMNVSTLELGDSALYLCASKDRAYNQPQHFGDGTRLSIL.